This T cell receptor beta chain was identified during a study of T cells of healthy individuals. Germline assignment: CDR1 SQVTM and CDR2 ANQGSEA. The germline V and J ends were trimmed by 5 bases and 0 bases, with 20 bases remaining between them. There are 18 residues in the CDR3. MiXCR was run by TCRdb on the 5' RACE reads, yielding one entry per CDR3 protein. The sample lists 45,000 to 60,000 distinct CDR3 sequences, roughly 14% seen once, with about 16% in the top ten. By its share, this clonotype is medium-sized. The origin of this receptor is a human donor in good health. The gene calls are TRBV29-1 and TRBJ2-6; possible D gene TRBD1, 6 bases. Written as DNA, the CDR3 is TGCAGCGTTTGGGTCCCGAGGACAGCGGACTCTGGGGCCAACGTCCTGACTTTC. Its translation is CSVWVPRTADSGANVLTF.